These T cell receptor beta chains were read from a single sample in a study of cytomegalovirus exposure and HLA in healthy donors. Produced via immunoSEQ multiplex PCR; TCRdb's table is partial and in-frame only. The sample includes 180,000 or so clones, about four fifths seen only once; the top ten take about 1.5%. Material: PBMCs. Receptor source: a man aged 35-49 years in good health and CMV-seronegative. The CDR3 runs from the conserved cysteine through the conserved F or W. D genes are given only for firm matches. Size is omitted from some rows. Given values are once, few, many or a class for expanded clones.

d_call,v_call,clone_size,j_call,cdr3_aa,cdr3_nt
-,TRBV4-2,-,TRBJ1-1,CASSPKTENTEAFF,TGTGCCAGCAGCCCGAAGACAGAAAACACTGAAGCTTTCTTT
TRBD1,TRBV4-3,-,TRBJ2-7,CASSQAGGIEQYF,TGCGCCAGCAGCCAAGCAGGGGGCATCGAGCAGTACTTC
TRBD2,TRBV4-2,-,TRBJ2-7,CASSQTGGGIDEQYF,TGTGCCAGCAGCCAAACGGGAGGGGGAATCGACGAGCAGTACTTC
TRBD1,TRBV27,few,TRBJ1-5,CASSSGQDFNQPQHF,TGTGCCAGCAGCTCGGGACAGGATTTTAATCAGCCCCAGCATTTT
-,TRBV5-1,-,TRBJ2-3,CASSLDSRSDTQYF,TGCGCTAGCAGCTTGGATAGCAGATCAGATACGCAGTATTTT
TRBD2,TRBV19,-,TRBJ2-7,CASSIPKAGKEGEQYF,TGTGCCAGTAGTATCCCCAAAGCGGGGAAAGAGGGGGAGCAGTACTTC
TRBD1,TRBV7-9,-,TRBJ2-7,CASSLSGQGSREQYF,TGTGCCAGCAGCTTATCGGGACAGGGCTCACGCGAGCAGTACTTC
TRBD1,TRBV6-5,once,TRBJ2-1,CASSSGGQVDNEQFF,TGTGCCAGCAGTTCAGGGGGACAGGTCGACAATGAGCAGTTCTTC
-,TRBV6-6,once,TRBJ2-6,CASAIGGNSGANVLTF,TGTGCCAGCGCCATCGGAGGGAACTCTGGGGCCAACGTCCTGACTTTC
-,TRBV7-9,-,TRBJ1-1,CASSLEAGNSEAFF,TGTGCCAGCAGCTTAGAAGCAGGGAACTCTGAAGCTTTCTTT
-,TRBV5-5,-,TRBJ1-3,CASSLYLPGNTIYF,TGTGCCAGCAGCTTGTATCTCCCTGGAAACACCATATATTTT
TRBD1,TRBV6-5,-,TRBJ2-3,CASSYRTGASQDTQYF,TGTGCCAGCAGTTACCGGACAGGGGCAAGTCAAGATACGCAGTATTTT
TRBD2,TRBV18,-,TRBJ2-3,CASSPFAGVLGDTQYF,TGTGCCAGCTCACCTTTCGCGGGAGTTCTGGGAGATACGCAGTATTTT
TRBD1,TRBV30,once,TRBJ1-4,CAGEQGAREKLFF,TGTGCCGGCGAACAGGGGGCCAGAGAAAAACTGTTTTTT
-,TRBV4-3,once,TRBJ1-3,CASSQDIFEGAGNTIYF,TGCGCCAGCAGCCAAGATATTTTCGAGGGGGCTGGAAACACCATATATTTT
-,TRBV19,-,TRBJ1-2,CASSTPQGGYNYGYTF,TGTGCCAGTAGTACCCCGCAGGGTGGTTATAACTATGGCTACACCTTC
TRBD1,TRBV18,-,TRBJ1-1,CASSPQGANTEAFF,TGTGCCAGCTCACCACAGGGGGCGAACACTGAAGCTTTCTTT
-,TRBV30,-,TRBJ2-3,CAWSVGGSTDTQYF,TGTGCCTGGAGTGTTGGGGGGAGCACAGATACGCAGTATTTT
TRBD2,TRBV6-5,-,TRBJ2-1,CASRLAGGPYNEQFF,TGTGCCAGCAGACTAGCGGGAGGCCCCTACAATGAGCAGTTCTTC
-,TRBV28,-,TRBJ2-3,CASSILSRGTDTQYF,TGTGCCAGCAGTATCCTCAGTCGGGGCACAGATACGCAGTATTTT
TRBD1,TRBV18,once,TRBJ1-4,CASSSGQGGEKLFF,TGTGCCAGCTCATCGGGACAGGGAGGGGAAAAACTGTTTTTT
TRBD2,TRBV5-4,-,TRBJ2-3,CASSRTSGRMRLADTQYF,TGTGCCAGCAGCCGGACTAGCGGGAGAATGAGGCTGGCAGATACGCAGTATTTT
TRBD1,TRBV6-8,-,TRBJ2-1,CASSKKARQGNNEQFF,TGTGCCAGCAGTAAAAAGGCTAGACAGGGTAATAATGAGCAGTTCTTC
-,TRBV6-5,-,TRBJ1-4,CASLPGGWDEKLFF,TGTGCCAGCCTCCCGGGGGGGTGGGATGAAAAACTGTTTTTT
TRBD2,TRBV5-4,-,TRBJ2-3,CASSTAGHTDTQYF,TGTGCCAGCAGCACAGCGGGGCACACAGATACGCAGTATTTT
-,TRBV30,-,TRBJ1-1,CAWNNRVGNTEAFF,TGTGCCTGGAATAACAGGGTGGGGAACACTGAAGCTTTCTTT
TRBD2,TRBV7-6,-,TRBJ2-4,CASSLAGLASIQYF,TGTGCCAGCAGCTTGGCGGGACTAGCGAGCATTCAGTACTTC
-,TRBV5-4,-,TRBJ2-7,CASSSGVGGITYEQYF,TGTGCCAGCAGCTCGGGGGTGGGCGGGATCACTTACGAGCAGTACTTC
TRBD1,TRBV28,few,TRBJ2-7,CASSPTGGRNYEQYF,TGTGCCAGCAGTCCGACAGGGGGCAGGAACTACGAGCAGTACTTC
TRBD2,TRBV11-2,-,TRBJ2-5,CASSPFTGTSGETQYF,TGTGCCAGCAGCCCATTTACCGGGACTAGCGGAGAGACCCAGTACTTC
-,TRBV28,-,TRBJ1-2,CASTLGGRINGYTF,TGTGCCAGCACCCTAGGAGGGCGGATAAATGGCTACACCTTC